This TCR beta chain was observed in a study of CD8 T cell repertoires and HIV-1 epitope variants. This CDR3 region has 14 residues. The V end lost 3 bases, the J end lost 5 bases, and 14 bases lay between the germline ends. Germline CDR1 reads SNHLY; CDR2 reads FYNNEI. TCRdb keeps only in-frame clones here, not all; method: immunoSEQ multiplex PCR. The table shows thousands of clones, with roughly 71% occurring only once. Notes on this clone: The target antigen is unknown.

Material: cultured CD8+ T cells derived from PBMCs. The gene calls are TRBV2 and TRBJ2-7; TRBD1 is a possible D gene (6 bases). This sequence was found in a male donor with HIV. The CDR3 nucleotides read TGTGCCAGCAGTGACTACGGACAGCGCGACGAGCAGTACTTC. Translating it yields CASSDYGQRDEQYF.